The 2 T cell receptor beta chains presented below share a single source sample, sequenced in a study of T cell repertoires in cytomegalovirus infection. From the reads, TCRdb called clonotypes with MiXCR, one entry per CDR3 protein. The sample lists hundreds of thousands of distinct CDR3 sequences, approximately 40% occurring once. Their antigen targets remain unknown. The material was cultured PBMCs, obtained from culture after CMV antigen stimulation. Receptor source: a human donor in good health (CMV status not recorded). Some clones in this sample may be carry-over from other donors' samples.

The CDR3 nucleotides are TGTGCCAGCAGCTTAATGGCGGGGGGGCTGAAGGAGCAGTTCTTC. Its translation: CASSLMAGGLKEQFF. The chain has TRBV7-2 and TRBJ2-1; 9 bases align to TRBD2. This CDR3 contains 15 residues. J was trimmed by 10 bases and V by 2 bases; bases with no gene match: 9. Germline assignment: CDR1 SGHTA and CDR2 FQGNSA.

The chain carries TRBV12-3 or TRBV12-4 and TRBJ1-2; D not certain. This CDR3 is built from 15 residues. Trimming took 4 bases from V and 8 from J, leaving 20 bases between them. The CDR3 DNA reads as TGTGCCAGCAGTTCGGGATCAGCGGCCCCATTGGGCTACACCTTC. It is translated as CASSSGSAAPLGYTF.